The source of this T cell receptor beta chain is a study of cytomegalovirus exposure and HLA in healthy donors. The germline V gene encodes CDR1 SEHNR and CDR2 FQNEAQ (reference sequence). This CDR3 has 14 residues. The ends were cut back, 5 bases at V and 2 bases at J, with 12 bases in the middle. Overall study results and limits: Immune exposure information comprised only CMV serostatus. Accounts indicate the classifier identified cytomegalovirus status with strong specificity and sensitivity. Trimming of TCR beta V- and J-genes showed a link, identified in a later analysis, to a missense DCLRE1C variant.

The PCR was carried out with 60 Vbeta primers and 13 Jbeta primers. TCRdb's copy holds only in-frame clones and misses some; the assay was immunoSEQ multiplex PCR. The sample consists of about 230,000 clones, over 70% of them appearing once. A remark on this clone: No antigen is known for it.

Sequencing input: PBMCs. The clonotype comes from a woman between 55 and 75 years old in good health and CMV-seropositive. J is TRBJ2-5 and V is TRBV7-9; D is possibly TRBD2 (5 bases). CDR3 in amino acids: CASSARTAQETQYF. For the CDR3, the DNA is TGTGCCAGCAGCGCCAGGACTGCTCAAGAGACCCAGTACTTC.